The clone carrying this T cell receptor (beta chain) was seen ten or more times. What it binds is unknown. Template switching supplied a universal primer site; unique molecular identifiers were carried on the cDNA. TCRdb reprocessed the 5' RACE reads with MiXCR, giving one entry per CDR3 protein. The sample has roughly 690,000 distinct CDR3 sequences; 6% to 6.5% are singletons. J gave up 2 bases and V 4 bases, and 10 bases lay outside the gene matches. The CDR3 is 16 amino acids. Per germline, CDR1 SGHRS and CDR2 YFSETQ. The data stem from a study of identical twins. Study-wide results and limits: Compared with unrelated sharing, twin-shared out-of-frame alpha sequences had more low-probability sequences. The study based its conclusions on cross-sectional statistical analysis and did not follow the same donors.

The chain recombines TRBV5-1 with TRBJ2-5; 8 nucleotides line up with TRBD1. The sample consisted of naive T cells sorted from blood. This clonotype was sampled from a man aged 18 to 30 in good health. CDR3 nucleotide sequence: TGCGCCAGCAGCCCCCTCTCGACAGGGGAACAAGAGACCCAGTACTTC. As protein: CASSPLSTGEQETQYF.